The clone carrying this T cell receptor (beta chain) was counted ten times or more. The antigen is undetermined. Preparation of the TCRbeta library involved a method that used unique molecular identifiers. One entry per CDR3 protein, called by TCRdb with MiXCR from the PCR reads. The sample yields 200,000 to 300,000 distinct CDR3 sequences, 6.5% to 10% seen once. These data originate in a study of T-cell reconstitution after alpha-beta-depleted transplantation in children. Study-wide points: Day-60 TCRbeta diversity that was high in some patients was derived from surviving recipient T cells and thymic progenitors. Newly generated T cells supplied most T-cell counts and diversity one year post-transplant. Approximately two months post-transplant, alpha-beta T cells reportedly originated from several hundred expanded graft clones.

The sample consisted of PBMCs, mostly from graft donor cells, taken 180 days after TCRalphabeta/CD19-depleted stem cell transplant. This TCR came from a male patient aged 10 to 17 who had a stem cell transplant for acute lymphoblastic leukemia, so the T cells may come from the graft donor.

The CDR3 nucleotides read TGTGCCAGCAGTAGTGGCGGGTTCCCCTACGCGATCGATCGCTACACCTTC. Translated, it gives CASSSGGFPYAIDRYTF. V is TRBV6-2 or TRBV6-3 and J is TRBJ1-2, with unresolved D. This CDR3 spans 17 amino acids. The V gene's germline CDR1 is MNHEY and CDR2 SVGEGT. V was cut by 5 bases and J by 9 bases, with 28 bases left in between.